These 6 T cell receptor beta chains originate from one sample sequenced in a study of immune evolution from preneoplasia to lung adenocarcinoma. Only in-frame clones appear in the TCRdb table, and some are missing; sequencing was by immunoSEQ multiplex PCR. In the table there are about 6,300 clones, around 77% of which are singletons. The sequenced material came from FFPE minimally invasive lung adenocarcinoma tissue. Every receptor here comes from a person between 65 and 79 years old with lung adenocarcinoma.

The chain links TRBV18 to TRBJ2-1; no firm D call. The CDR3 consists of 13 residues. Trimming left V 0 bases short and J 6 bases short, with 6 bases between. The V gene's germline CDR1 is KGHSH and CDR2 LQKENI. The CDR3 loop reads CASSPPFSNEQFF. CDR3 nucleotides: TGTGCCAGCTCACCACCGTTTTCCAATGAGCAGTTCTTC. Filled out from reference TRBV18 and TRBJ2-1, the complete variable domain reads NAGVMQNPRHLVRRRGQEARLRCSPMKGHSHVYWYRQLPEEGLKFMVYLQKENIIDESGMPKERFSAEFPKEGPSILRIQQVVRGDSAAYFCASSPPFSNEQFFGPGTRLTVL.

J is TRBJ2-7 and V is TRBV20-1; D call uncertain. Trimming took 5 bases from V and 3 from J, leaving 8 bases between them. Germline CDR1 and CDR2: DFQATT and SNEGSKA (reference sequence). The CDR3 extends over 11 amino acids. CDR3 amino acids: CSAHLDYEQYF. CDR3 DNA: TGCAGTGCTCACCTAGACTACGAGCAGTACTTC.

Here the CDR3 DNA reads TGTGCCACCAGCGATCCCGGGGGACAGACGTACACAGATACGCAGTATTTT. As protein: CATSDPGGQTYTDTQYF. V and J are TRBV15 and TRBJ2-3, with TRBD1 as a possible D gene (7 bases). The CDR3 has 17 residues. Looked up from germline, CDR1 is LNHNV and CDR2 is YYDKDF (reference sequence). V was pared by 5 bases and J by 2 bases, with 20 bases between.

The V and J genes are TRBV6-1 and TRBJ2-1, with TRBD1 identical over 10 bases. The CDR3 extends over 15 amino acids. V gave up 6 bases and J gave up 4 bases; unmatched junction bases: 6. Germline lookup yields CDR1 MNHNS and CDR2 SASEGT. CDR3: CASRGQGTYYNEQFF. The CDR3 DNA follows: TGTGCCAGCAGGGGACAGGGGACTTATTACAATGAGCAGTTCTTC.

This clone was counted a single time. The gene calls are TRBV4-3 and TRBJ2-1; 14 bases map to TRBD2. The CDR3 consists of 16 residues. Germline CDR1 and CDR2: LGHNA and YSLEER. Losses at the gene ends were 1 base for V and 6 bases for J; bases not matched to a gene: 2. The CDR3 region is CASSQGLAGGPNEQFF. The CDR3 nucleotides read TGCGCCAGCAGCCAAGGACTAGCGGGAGGGCCCAATGAGCAGTTCTTC.

The rearrangement uses TRBV7-2 and TRBJ2-3; 9 nucleotides line up with TRBD2. Trimming removed 8 bases from V and 5 bases from J; junction bases left unmatched: 5. Germline V gene sequence: CDR1 SGHTA, CDR2 FQGNSA. The length of the CDR3 is 13 residues. CDR3 in DNA: TGTGCCAGCGTGGGACTAGCAGGAGATACGCAGTATTTT. As protein: CASVGLAGDTQYF.